This TCR beta chain derives from a study of beta chain features in type 1 diabetes. About the research overall: The examined sorted cells totaled 107,917,701 across samples. Broader study findings: Across patients, naive, central memory and Treg TCRB repertoires exhibited apparently greater similarity than was observed across healthy donors. Among patients with Type 1 diabetes, TCRB CDR3s were moderately but significantly shorter in every one of the four CD4+ subsets.

As for this clone: Its antigen is not identified.

Expressed TCRB transcripts were sequenced because the entire RNA isolate underwent reverse transcription. Repertoires were generated with immunoSEQ multiplex PCR, while TCRdb's copy carries only in-frame clones and drops some. The data hold 550,000 to 850,000 clones, with roughly 13% observed a single time. The authors sorted CD4+ naive, central memory, regulatory and stem cell-like memory cells via CD45RO/CCR7/CD25/CD127/CD95/CD27. Purity above 95% was achieved in all sorted populations. V was trimmed by 4 bases and J by 0 bases, leaving 16 bases between them. Per germline, CDR1 MGHDK and CDR2 SYGVNS. The length of the CDR3 is 18 residues.

Sequencing was performed on naive CD4+ T cells from blood. This clonotype was obtained from a man aged 18-30 years with type 1 diabetes. This chain uses TRBV25-1 with TRBJ1-6; D perhaps matches TRBD1 (5 bases). In DNA form, the CDR3 reads TGTGCCAGCAGTGCCCAGGGACGCTCAAGCTCCTATAATTCACCCCTCCACTTT. This codes for CASSAQGRSSSYNSPLHF.